These T cell receptor beta chains were read from a single sample in a study of shared clonotypes between healthy human individuals. Repertoires were generated with immunoSEQ multiplex PCR, while TCRdb's copy carries only in-frame clones and drops some. Found here are 450,000 to 500,000 clones, around 80% of them singletons; the top ten hold about 11%. Sample: PBMCs. The receptors shown here come from a woman between 40 and 55 years old in good health. Some clones in this sample may be carry-over from other donors' samples. The conserved cysteine and the conserved F or W are not part of the CDR3 here.

v_call: TRBV7-9; j_call: TRBJ1-2; cdr3_aa: ASSLGQGGGGYT
v_call: TRBV4-1; j_call: TRBJ1-4; cdr3_aa: ASSQPGTGERELF
v_call: TRBV6-5; j_call: TRBJ2-3; cdr3_aa: ASSRPGTGVDTQY
v_call: TRBV5-6; j_call: TRBJ2-7; cdr3_aa: ASSNRDRYLYEQY
v_call: TRBV19; j_call: TRBJ2-6; cdr3_aa: ASSRVGSGANVLT
v_call: TRBV7-3; j_call: TRBJ1-2; cdr3_aa: ASSPGGEGIT
v_call: TRBV9; j_call: TRBJ2-5; cdr3_aa: ASSARTGEETQY
v_call: TRBV5-4; j_call: TRBJ2-4; cdr3_aa: ASTTGGVGNIQY
v_call: TRBV30; j_call: TRBJ1-2; cdr3_aa: ARDSRNYGYT
v_call: TRBV28; j_call: TRBJ2-1; cdr3_aa: ASSLYYNEQF
v_call: TRBV18; j_call: TRBJ2-2; cdr3_aa: ASSQGSGELF
v_call: TRBV6-5; j_call: TRBJ2-1; cdr3_aa: ASSPRGEAYNEQF
v_call: TRBV5-1; j_call: TRBJ2-2; cdr3_aa: ASSLVPSPVELF
v_call: TRBV19; j_call: TRBJ2-5; cdr3_aa: ASSLTSGSLIETQY
v_call: TRBV29-1; j_call: TRBJ1-2; cdr3_aa: SVEDRGGYT
v_call: TRBV15; j_call: TRBJ1-1; cdr3_aa: ATSRDRGSGREAF
v_call: TRBV27; j_call: TRBJ2-3; cdr3_aa: ASSPGVAGYTDTQY
v_call: TRBV7-2; j_call: TRBJ2-3; cdr3_aa: ASSTSGTSLY
v_call: TRBV11-3; j_call: TRBJ2-3; cdr3_aa: ASSFLGGGRTDTQY
v_call: TRBV30; j_call: TRBJ1-5; cdr3_aa: AWSEGLGGQPQH
v_call: TRBV6-6; j_call: TRBJ1-6; cdr3_aa: ASNHRGGQGDSPLH
v_call: TRBV11-2; j_call: TRBJ2-7; cdr3_aa: ASSLGRESSYEQY
v_call: TRBV28; j_call: TRBJ2-7; cdr3_aa: ASTRVSYEQY
v_call: TRBV7-2; j_call: TRBJ2-7; cdr3_aa: AISSGDEQY
v_call: TRBV13; j_call: TRBJ2-2; cdr3_aa: ASTIANTGELF
v_call: TRBV2; j_call: TRBJ1-5; cdr3_aa: ASSDGSFNQPQH
v_call: TRBV13; j_call: TRBJ1-3; cdr3_aa: ASSLGDIWGSGNTIY
v_call: TRBV19; j_call: TRBJ1-4; cdr3_aa: ASSRGGENEKLF
v_call: TRBV6-1; j_call: TRBJ1-4; cdr3_aa: ASTLGNEKLF
v_call: TRBV19; j_call: TRBJ2-7; cdr3_aa: ASMDRASYEQY
v_call: TRBV7-2; j_call: TRBJ2-5; cdr3_aa: ASSLVTGGAETQY
v_call: TRBV25-1; j_call: TRBJ2-6; cdr3_aa: ASSKLQNGQSRANVLT
v_call: TRBV30; j_call: TRBJ1-2; cdr3_aa: AWTHRGLDGYT
v_call: TRBV11-3; j_call: TRBJ2-7; cdr3_aa: ASSLDQGRDYEQY
v_call: TRBV7-2; j_call: TRBJ1-1; cdr3_aa: ASSFPGTEAF
v_call: TRBV15; j_call: TRBJ1-2; cdr3_aa: ATSTADRVGYGYT
v_call: TRBV6-1; j_call: TRBJ2-5; cdr3_aa: ASSAIGEQY
v_call: TRBV28; j_call: TRBJ2-7; cdr3_aa: ASSRLANRYEQY
v_call: TRBV11-2; j_call: TRBJ2-5; cdr3_aa: ASSRDREETQY
v_call: TRBV5-1; j_call: TRBJ1-4; cdr3_aa: ASSPEALNEKLF
v_call: TRBV2; j_call: TRBJ1-5; cdr3_aa: ASSGIPQPQH
v_call: TRBV6-1; j_call: TRBJ2-5; cdr3_aa: ASSEIPRGAGETQY
v_call: TRBV5-1; j_call: TRBJ2-5; cdr3_aa: ASSRTPQETQY
v_call: TRBV5-1; j_call: TRBJ2-2; cdr3_aa: ASSFSSTGNTGELF
v_call: TRBV5-1; j_call: TRBJ2-6; cdr3_aa: ASSLGVGRANVLT
v_call: TRBV7-2; j_call: TRBJ1-4; cdr3_aa: ASSASFGGSEKLF
v_call: TRBV19; j_call: TRBJ2-2; cdr3_aa: ASIGTRYTGELF
v_call: TRBV7-3; j_call: TRBJ2-7; cdr3_aa: ATMDRNYEQY
v_call: TRBV14; j_call: TRBJ1-1; cdr3_aa: ASSQEINLRDKLNTEAF
v_call: TRBV28; j_call: TRBJ2-7; cdr3_aa: ASSTRDRGINEQY
v_call: TRBV10-3; j_call: TRBJ2-7; cdr3_aa: AIRTTGEGSYEQY
v_call: TRBV2; j_call: TRBJ1-2; cdr3_aa: ASSEYSAGAGGYT